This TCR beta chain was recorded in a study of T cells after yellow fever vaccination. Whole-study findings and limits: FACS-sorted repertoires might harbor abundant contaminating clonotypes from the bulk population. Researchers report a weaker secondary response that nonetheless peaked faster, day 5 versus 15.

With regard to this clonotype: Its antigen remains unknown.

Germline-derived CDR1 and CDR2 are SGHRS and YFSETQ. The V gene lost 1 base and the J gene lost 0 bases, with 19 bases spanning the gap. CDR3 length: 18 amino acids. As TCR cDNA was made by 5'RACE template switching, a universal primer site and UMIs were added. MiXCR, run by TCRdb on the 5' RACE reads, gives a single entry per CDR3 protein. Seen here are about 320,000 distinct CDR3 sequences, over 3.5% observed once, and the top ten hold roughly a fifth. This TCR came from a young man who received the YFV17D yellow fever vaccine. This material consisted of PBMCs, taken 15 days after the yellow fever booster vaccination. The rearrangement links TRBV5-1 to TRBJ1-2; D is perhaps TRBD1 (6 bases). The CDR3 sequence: CASSLFIPQGYANYGYTF. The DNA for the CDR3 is TGCGCCAGCAGCTTGTTCATTCCACAGGGTTATGCTAACTATGGCTACACCTTC. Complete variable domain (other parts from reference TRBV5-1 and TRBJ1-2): KAGVTQTPRYLIKTRGQQVTLSCSPISGHRSVSWYQQTPGQGLQFLFEYFSETQRNKGNFPGRFSGRQFSNSRSEMNVSTLELGDSALYLCASSLFIPQGYANYGYTFGSGTRLTVV.